This TCR beta chain originates from a study of glioma-infiltrating T cells after dendritic cell vaccination. As for the study in general: Treatment, given 2003 to 2012, was autologous tumor lysate-pulsed dendritic cell vaccination. Patients received three intradermal dendritic cell vaccine injections at biweekly intervals.

Amplification used 60 V beta primers and 13 J beta primers. Sequencing used immunoSEQ multiplex PCR; TCRdb keeps in-frame clones, though not all of them. Found here are 90,000 to 100,000 clones, roughly 83% of them singletons; the top ten hold roughly 5.6%. Between the trimmed V and J ends, which lost 5 bases and 5 bases, there was a span of 15 bases. The CDR3 consists of 13 residues. Germline values: CDR1 SQVTM, CDR2 ANQGSEA. The source is a human donor with glioblastoma. The sequencing used blood, collected before dendritic cell vaccination. V is TRBV29-1 and J is TRBJ1-2, with TRBD1 as a possible D gene (6 bases). As DNA, the CDR3 is TGCAGCGTTAGGGGGGGGGCAGGGTATGGCTACACCTTC. This codes for CSVRGGAGYGYTF.